The clone carrying this TCR beta chain was seen ten or more times. This record comes from a study of T cells in Graves' hyperthyroidism and ophthalmopathy. The CDR3 regions of TCR beta were amplified from RNA transcripts. First-round RT-PCR targeting the TCR CDR3 was performed with the HTBI primer set. TCRdb fed the multiplex PCR reads into MiXCR, producing one record per CDR3 protein. This table holds 500,000 or so distinct CDR3 sequences, about a sixth found once. V was shortened by 0 bases and J by 0 bases, with 12 bases between the two germline ends. The CDR3 covers 17 residues. Germline CDR1 LNHNV, CDR2 YYDKDF (reference sequence).

Sample: blood. The source of this sequence is a woman between 18 and 29 years old with Graves' ophthalmopathy. V usage is TRBV15 and J usage is TRBJ1-5, with D possibly matching TRBD1 (6 bases). The CDR3 DNA follows: TGTGCCACCAGCAGAGATTTCCAGGGGAATAGCAATCAGCCCCAGCATTTT. It encodes CATSRDFQGNSNQPQHF.